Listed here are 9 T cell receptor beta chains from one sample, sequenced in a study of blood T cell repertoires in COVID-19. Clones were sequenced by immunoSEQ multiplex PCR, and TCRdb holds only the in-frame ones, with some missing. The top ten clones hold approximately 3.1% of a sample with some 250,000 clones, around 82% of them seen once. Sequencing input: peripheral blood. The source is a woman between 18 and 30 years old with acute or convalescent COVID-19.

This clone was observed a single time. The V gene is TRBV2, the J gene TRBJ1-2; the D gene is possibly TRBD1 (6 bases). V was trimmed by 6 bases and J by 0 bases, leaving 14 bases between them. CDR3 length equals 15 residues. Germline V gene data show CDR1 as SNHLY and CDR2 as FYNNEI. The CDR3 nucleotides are TGTGCCAGCAGAATGGGGGCATCAGCTAACTATGGCTACACCTTC. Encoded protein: CASRMGASANYGYTF.

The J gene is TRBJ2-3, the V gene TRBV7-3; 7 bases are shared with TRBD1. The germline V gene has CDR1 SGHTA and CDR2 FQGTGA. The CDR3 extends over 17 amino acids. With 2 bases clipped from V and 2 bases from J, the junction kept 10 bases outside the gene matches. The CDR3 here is CASSLGAQGLPTDTQYF. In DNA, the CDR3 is TGTGCCAGCAGCTTAGGCGCACAGGGGCTCCCCACAGATACGCAGTATTTT.

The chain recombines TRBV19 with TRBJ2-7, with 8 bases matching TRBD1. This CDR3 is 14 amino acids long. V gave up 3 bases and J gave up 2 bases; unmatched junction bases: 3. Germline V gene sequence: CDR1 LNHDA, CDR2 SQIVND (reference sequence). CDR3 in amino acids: CASSIDRGTYEQYF. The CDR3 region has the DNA TGTGCCAGTAGTATCGACAGGGGTACCTACGAGCAGTACTTC.

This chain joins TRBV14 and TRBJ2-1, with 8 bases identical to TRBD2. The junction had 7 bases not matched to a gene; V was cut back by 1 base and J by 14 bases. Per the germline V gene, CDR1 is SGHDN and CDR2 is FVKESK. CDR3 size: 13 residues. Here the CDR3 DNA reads TGTGCCAGCAGCCAAGGTTGGACTAGCTGGGAGTTCTTC. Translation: CASSQGWTSWEFF.

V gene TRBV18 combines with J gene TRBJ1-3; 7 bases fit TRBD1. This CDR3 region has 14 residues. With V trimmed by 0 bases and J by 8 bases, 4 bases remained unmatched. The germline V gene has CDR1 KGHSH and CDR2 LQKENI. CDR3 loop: CASSPPGQSHTIYF. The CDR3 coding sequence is TGTGCCAGCTCACCACCGGGACAGAGTCACACCATATATTTT.

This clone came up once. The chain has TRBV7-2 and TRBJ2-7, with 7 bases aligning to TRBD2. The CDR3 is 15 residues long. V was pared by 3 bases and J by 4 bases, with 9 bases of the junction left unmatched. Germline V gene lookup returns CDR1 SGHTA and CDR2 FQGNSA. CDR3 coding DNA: TGTGCCAGCAGCTTCGTAGGCGGGGGTTCTTACGAGCAGTACTTC. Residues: CASSFVGGGSYEQYF.

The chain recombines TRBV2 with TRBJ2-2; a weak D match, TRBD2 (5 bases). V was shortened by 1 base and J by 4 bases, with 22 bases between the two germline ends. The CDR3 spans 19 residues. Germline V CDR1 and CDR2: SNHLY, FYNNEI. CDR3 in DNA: TGTGCCAGCAGTGAAGGCACCTCGACTTCTTTTCGGGGCACCGGGGAGCTGTTTTTT. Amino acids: CASSEGTSTSFRGTGELFF. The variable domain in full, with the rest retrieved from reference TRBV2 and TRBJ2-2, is EPEVTQTPSHQVTQMGQEVILRCVPISNHLYFYWYRQILGQKVEFLVSFYNNEISEKSEIFDDQFSVERPDGSNFTLKIRSTKLEDSAMYFCASSEGTSTSFRGTGELFFGEGSRLTVL.

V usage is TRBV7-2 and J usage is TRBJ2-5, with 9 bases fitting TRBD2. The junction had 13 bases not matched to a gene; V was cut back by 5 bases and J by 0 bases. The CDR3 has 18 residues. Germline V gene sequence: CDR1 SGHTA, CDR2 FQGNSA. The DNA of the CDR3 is TGTGCCAGCAGCCCCAGGCTTAGGCGGGAGGGCCACCAAGAGACCCAGTACTTC. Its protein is CASSPRLRREGHQETQYF.

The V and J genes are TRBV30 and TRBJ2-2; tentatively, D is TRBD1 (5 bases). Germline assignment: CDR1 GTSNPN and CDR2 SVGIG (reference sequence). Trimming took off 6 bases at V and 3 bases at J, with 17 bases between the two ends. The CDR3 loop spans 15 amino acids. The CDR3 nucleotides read TGTGCCTGCAGAGGTAGGGGCGGACACACCGGGGAGCTGTTTTTT. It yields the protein CACRGRGGHTGELFF.